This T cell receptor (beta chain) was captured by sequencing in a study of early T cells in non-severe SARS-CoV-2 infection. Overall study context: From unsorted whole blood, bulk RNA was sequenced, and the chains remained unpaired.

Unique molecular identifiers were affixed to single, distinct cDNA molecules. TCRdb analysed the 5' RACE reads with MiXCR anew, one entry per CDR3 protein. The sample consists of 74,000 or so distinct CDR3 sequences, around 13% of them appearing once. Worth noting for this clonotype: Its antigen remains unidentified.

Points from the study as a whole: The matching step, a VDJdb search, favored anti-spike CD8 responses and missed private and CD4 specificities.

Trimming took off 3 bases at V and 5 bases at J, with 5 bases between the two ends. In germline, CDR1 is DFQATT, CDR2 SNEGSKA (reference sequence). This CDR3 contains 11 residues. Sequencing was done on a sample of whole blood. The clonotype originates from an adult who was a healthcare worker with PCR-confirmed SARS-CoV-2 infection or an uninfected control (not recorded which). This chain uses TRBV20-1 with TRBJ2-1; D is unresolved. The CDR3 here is CSASLNNEQFF. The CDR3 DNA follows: TGCAGTGCTAGCCTAAACAATGAGCAGTTCTTC.